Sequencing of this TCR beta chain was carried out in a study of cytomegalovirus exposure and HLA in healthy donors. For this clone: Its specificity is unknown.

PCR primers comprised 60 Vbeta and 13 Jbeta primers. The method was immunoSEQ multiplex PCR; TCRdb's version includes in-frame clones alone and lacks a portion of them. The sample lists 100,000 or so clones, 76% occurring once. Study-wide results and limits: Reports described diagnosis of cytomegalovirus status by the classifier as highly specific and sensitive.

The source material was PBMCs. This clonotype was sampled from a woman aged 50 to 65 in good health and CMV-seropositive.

CDR3 loop: CASSQGLGLARETQYF. DNA of the CDR3: TGTGCCAGCAGCCAAGGACTTGGACTAGCGCGGGAGACCCAGTACTTC. This sequence joins TRBV14 and TRBJ2-5, with TRBD2 matching over 9 bases. Germline V lookup: CDR1 SGHDN, CDR2 FVKESK. V trimming: 1 base; J trimming: 5 bases; junction bases outside the gene matches: 8. The CDR3 contains 16 residues.